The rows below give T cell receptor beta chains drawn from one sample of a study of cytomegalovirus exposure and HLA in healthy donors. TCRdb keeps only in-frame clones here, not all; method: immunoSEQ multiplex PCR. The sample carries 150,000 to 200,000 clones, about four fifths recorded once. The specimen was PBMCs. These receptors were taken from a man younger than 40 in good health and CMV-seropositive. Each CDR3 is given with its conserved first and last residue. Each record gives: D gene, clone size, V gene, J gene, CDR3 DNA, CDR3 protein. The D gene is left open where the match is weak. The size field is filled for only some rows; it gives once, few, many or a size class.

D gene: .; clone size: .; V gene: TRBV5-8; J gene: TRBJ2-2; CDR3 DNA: TGTGCCAGCAGCCCAAGCGGGACACCGAACACCGGGGAGCTGTTTTTT; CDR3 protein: CASSPSGTPNTGELFF
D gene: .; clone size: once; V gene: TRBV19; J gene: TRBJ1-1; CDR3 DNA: TGTGCCAGTAGTTCGGGGGGTTATGCTGAAGCTTTCTTT; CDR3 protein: CASSSGGYAEAFF
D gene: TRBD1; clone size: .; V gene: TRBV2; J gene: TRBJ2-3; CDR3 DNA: TGTGCCAGCGTGGGCGTTAACAGGGGTCGAACAGATACGCAGTATTTT; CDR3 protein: CASVGVNRGRTDTQYF
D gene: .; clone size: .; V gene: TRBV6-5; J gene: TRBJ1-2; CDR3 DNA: TGTGCCAGCAGTTACTCTGGTGACAGACTCGATGGCTACACCTTC; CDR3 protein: CASSYSGDRLDGYTF
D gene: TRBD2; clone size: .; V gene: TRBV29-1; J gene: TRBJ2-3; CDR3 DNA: TGCAGCGTTGAATTAGCGGGGGGTTTAACAGATACGCAGTATTTT; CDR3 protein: CSVELAGGLTDTQYF
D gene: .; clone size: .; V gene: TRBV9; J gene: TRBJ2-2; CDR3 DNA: TGTGCCAGCAGCGTGAGCGGAGGGTCGAACACCGGGGAGCTGTTTTTT; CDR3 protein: CASSVSGGSNTGELFF
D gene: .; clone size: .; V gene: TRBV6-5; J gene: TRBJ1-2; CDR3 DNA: TGTGCCAGCAGTTTTGGAGTAGGGGGCTATGGCTACACCTTC; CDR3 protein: CASSFGVGGYGYTF
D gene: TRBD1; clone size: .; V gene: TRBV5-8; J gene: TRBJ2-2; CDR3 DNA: TGTGCCAGCAGCCCACTCGGGACAGGGTTGGGAACCGGGGAGCTGTTTTTT; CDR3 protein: CASSPLGTGLGTGELFF
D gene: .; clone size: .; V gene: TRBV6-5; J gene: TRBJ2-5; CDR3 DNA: TGTGCCAGCAGTCCCGGTGGGGCGGCCCAAGAGACCCAGTACTTC; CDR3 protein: CASSPGGAAQETQYF
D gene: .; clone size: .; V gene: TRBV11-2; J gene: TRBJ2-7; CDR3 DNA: TGTGCCAGCAGCGTCAGATCCTACGAGCAGTACTTC; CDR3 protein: CASSVRSYEQYF
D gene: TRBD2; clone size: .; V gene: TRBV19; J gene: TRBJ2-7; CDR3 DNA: TGTGCCAGTAGTGTTCCGGGACTAGCGGTGGGTGAGCAGTACTTC; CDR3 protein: CASSVPGLAVGEQYF
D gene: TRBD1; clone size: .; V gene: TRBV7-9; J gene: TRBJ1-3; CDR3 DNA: TGTGCCAGCAGCTATTCTATGGACAGGGGGCCCGGAAACACCATATATTTT; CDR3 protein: CASSYSMDRGPGNTIYF
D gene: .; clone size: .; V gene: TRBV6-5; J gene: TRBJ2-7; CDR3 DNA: TGTGCGGCGGGGGCAGGCGGCTCCTACGAGCAGTACTTC; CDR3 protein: CAAGAGGSYEQYF
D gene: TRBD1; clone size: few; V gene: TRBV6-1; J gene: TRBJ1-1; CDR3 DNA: TGTGCCAGCAGTGAAGCAATGACAGGGGGGGATGAAGCTTTCTTT; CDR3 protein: CASSEAMTGGDEAFF
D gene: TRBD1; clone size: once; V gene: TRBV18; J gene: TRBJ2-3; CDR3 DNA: TGTGCCAGCCCAGAGACAGGGGGTAGAGATACGCAGTATTTT; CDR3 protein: CASPETGGRDTQYF
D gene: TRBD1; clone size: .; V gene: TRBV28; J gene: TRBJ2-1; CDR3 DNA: TGTGCCAGCAGTTCGCCCCGGGACAGCTCCTACAATGAGCAGTTCTTC; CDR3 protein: CASSSPRDSSYNEQFF
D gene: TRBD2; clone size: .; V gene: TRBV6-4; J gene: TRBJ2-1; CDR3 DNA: TGTGCCAGCAGTGACTTAGGCGGGGGGCCACGTGAGCAGTTCTTC; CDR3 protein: CASSDLGGGPREQFF
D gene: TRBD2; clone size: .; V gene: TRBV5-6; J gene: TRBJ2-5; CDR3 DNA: TGTGCCAGCAGCCCCGGACTAGCGGGAACAGAGACCCAGTACTTC; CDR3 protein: CASSPGLAGTETQYF
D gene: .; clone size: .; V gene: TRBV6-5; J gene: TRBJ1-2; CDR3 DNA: TGTGCCAGCGCGGGCAGCTTCAACGCCTATGGCTACACCTTC; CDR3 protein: CASAGSFNAYGYTF
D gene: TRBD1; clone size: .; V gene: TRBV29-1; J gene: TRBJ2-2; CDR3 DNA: TGCAGCGTTGAGGTCCCGGGACAGGGGTTCCCCGGGGAGCTGTTTTTT; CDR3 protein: CSVEVPGQGFPGELFF
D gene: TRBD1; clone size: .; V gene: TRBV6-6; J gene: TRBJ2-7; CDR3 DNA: TGTGCCAGCAGTTACGGGACAGGGGTCTACGAGCAGTACTTC; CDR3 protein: CASSYGTGVYEQYF
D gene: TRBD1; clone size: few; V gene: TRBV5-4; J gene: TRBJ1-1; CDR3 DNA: TGTGCCAGCACCCACGAAGACAGGGTGGCTGAAGCTTTCTTT; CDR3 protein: CASTHEDRVAEAFF
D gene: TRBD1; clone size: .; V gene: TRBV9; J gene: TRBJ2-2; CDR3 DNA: TGTGCCAGCAGCGGACCCGGGACAGGGAACACCGGGGAGCTGTTTTTT; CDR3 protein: CASSGPGTGNTGELFF
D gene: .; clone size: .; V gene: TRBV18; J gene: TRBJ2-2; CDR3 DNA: TGTGCCAGCTCAGGGCTTAACACCGGGGAGCTGTTTTTT; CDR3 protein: CASSGLNTGELFF
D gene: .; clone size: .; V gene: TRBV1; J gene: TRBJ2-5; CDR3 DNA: TGCACCAGCAGCCAAGAATTGAGTGCGGGGGCCGTGGAGACCCAGTACTTC; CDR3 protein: CTSSQELSAGAVETQYF
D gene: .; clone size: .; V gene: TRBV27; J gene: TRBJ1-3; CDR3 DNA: TGTGCCAGCACAGGAGGAAACACCATATATTTT; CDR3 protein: CASTGGNTIYF
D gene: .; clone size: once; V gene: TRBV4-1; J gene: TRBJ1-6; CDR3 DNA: TGCGCCAGCAGCCAAGTTTTTAGGGGTGCTAATTCACCCCTCCACTTT; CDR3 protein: CASSQVFRGANSPLHF
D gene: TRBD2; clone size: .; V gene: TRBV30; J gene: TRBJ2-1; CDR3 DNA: TGTGCCTGGAGGCTAGCGGGATCCTACAATGAGCAGTTCTTC; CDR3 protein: CAWRLAGSYNEQFF
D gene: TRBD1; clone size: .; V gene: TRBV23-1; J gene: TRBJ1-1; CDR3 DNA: TGCGCCAGCAGTCTAGGGGGCAAGGGCACTGAAGCTTTCTTT; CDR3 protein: CASSLGGKGTEAFF
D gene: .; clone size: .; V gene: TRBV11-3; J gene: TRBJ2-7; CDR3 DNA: TGTGCCAGCAGCTTAGGAGACCGGGCCTACGAGCAGTACTTC; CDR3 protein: CASSLGDRAYEQYF
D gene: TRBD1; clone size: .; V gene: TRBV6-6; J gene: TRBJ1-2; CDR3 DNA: TGTGCCAGCAGTTACCCGAACTACAGGGGTACTACCTTC; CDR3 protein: CASSYPNYRGTTF
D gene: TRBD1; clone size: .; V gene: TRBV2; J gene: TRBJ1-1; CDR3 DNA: TGTGCCAGCAGTTTACAGGGGTTGAACACTGAAGCTTTCTTT; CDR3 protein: CASSLQGLNTEAFF
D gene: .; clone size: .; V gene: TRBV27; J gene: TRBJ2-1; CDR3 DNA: TGTGCCAGCAGTTTATACGGTCGGGACTACAATGAGCAGTTCTTC; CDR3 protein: CASSLYGRDYNEQFF
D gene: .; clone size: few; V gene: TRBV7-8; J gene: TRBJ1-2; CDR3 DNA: TGTGCCAGCAGCCCTAGTGGGTGGGATGGCTACACCTTC; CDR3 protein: CASSPSGWDGYTF
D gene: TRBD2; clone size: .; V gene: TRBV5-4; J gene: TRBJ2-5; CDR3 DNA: TGTGCCAGCAGCCGTTTAACCGGGACTAGAGAGACCCAGTACTTC; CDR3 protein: CASSRLTGTRETQYF
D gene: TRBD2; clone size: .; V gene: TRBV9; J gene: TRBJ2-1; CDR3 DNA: TGTGCCAGCAGCGTAGGGGGAGGAGGACTAGGGTACAATGAGCAGTTCTTC; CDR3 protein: CASSVGGGGLGYNEQFF
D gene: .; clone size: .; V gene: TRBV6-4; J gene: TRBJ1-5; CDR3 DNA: TGTGCCAGCAGCATGCCGCAGGATCAGCCCCAGCATTTT; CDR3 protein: CASSMPQDQPQHF
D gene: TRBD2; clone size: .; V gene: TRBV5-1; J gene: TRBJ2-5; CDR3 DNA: TGCGCCAGCAGCTTCCTAGCGGGAGAGGAGACCCAGTACTTC; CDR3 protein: CASSFLAGEETQYF
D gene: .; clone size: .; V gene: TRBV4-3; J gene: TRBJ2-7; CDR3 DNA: TGCGCCAGCAGCCAAGATGCCGGGACCTACGAGCAGTACTTC; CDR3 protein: CASSQDAGTYEQYF
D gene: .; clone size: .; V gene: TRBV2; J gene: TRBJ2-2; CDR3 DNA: TGTGCCAGCAGTGTCGGGCAGGGCTCGGCCGGGGAGCTGTTTTTT; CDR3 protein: CASSVGQGSAGELFF
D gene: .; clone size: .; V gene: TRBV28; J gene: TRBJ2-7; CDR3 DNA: TGTGCCAGCAGCCCCCCCCTCTCGAGCTCCTACGAGCAGTACTTC; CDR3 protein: CASSPPLSSSYEQYF
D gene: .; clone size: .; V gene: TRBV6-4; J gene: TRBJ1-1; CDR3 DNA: TGTGCCAGCAGTGACTGGAGCGGCACTGAAGCTTTCTTT; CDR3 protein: CASSDWSGTEAFF
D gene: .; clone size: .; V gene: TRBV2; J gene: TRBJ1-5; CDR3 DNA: TGTGCCAGCAGTCCAGATGGGGGGTTAGGCGGTCAGCCCCAGCATTTT; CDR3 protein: CASSPDGGLGGQPQHF
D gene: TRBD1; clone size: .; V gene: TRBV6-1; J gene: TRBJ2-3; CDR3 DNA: TGTGCCAGCATACAGGGGGGAGGCACAGATACGCAGTATTTT; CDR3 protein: CASIQGGGTDTQYF
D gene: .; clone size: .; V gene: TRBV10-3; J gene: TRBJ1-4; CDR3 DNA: TGTGCCATCAGTGAGCCCAGGGGAGCAGGGAATGAAAAACTGTTTTTT; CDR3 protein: CAISEPRGAGNEKLFF
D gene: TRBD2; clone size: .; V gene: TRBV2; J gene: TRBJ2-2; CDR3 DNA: TGTGCCAGCAGTTGGGACTACCCGAACACCGGGGAGCTGTTTTTT; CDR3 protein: CASSWDYPNTGELFF
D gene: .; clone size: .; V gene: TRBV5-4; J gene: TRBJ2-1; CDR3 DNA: TGTGCCAGCGTGGAGGGGACCCGCTACAATGAGCAGTTCTTC; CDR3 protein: CASVEGTRYNEQFF
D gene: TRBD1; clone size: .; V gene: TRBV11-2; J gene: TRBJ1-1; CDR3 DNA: TGTGCCAGCAGCATCGGACAGGGACGCCTGGGGCTTATGAACACTGAAGCTTTCTTT; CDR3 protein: CASSIGQGRLGLMNTEAFF
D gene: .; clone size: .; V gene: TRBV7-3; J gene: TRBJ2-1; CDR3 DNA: TGTGCCAGCAGCTTAAGTGGTCCTAACAATGAGCAGTTCTTC; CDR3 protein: CASSLSGPNNEQFF
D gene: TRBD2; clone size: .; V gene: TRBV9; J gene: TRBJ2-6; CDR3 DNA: TGTGCCAGCAGCCGGACTAGCGCCTCGGGAGGGGCCAACGTCCTGACTTTC; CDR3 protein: CASSRTSASGGANVLTF
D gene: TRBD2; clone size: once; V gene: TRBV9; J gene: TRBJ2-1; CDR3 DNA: TGTGCCAGCAGCGTAGTCGCCGGGAGGGCCTACAATGAGCAGTTCTTC; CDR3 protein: CASSVVAGRAYNEQFF
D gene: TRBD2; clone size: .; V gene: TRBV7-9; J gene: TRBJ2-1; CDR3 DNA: TGTGCCAGCATGCCTGGACTAGCGGGCAATGAGCAGTTCTTC; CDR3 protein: CASMPGLAGNEQFF
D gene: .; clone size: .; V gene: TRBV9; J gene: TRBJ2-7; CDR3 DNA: TGTGCCAGCAGCGCCTGGGGTGAGGGCGCCTACGAGCAGTACTTC; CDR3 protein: CASSAWGEGAYEQYF
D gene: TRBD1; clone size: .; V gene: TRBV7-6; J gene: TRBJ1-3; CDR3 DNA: TGTGCCAGCAGCCGGACAGGAGGCTCTGGAAACACCATATATTTT; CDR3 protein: CASSRTGGSGNTIYF
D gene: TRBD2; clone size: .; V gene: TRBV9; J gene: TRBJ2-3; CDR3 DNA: TGTGCCAGCAGCGTAGAGGGGACTAGACGGGGAGATACGCAGTATTTT; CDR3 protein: CASSVEGTRRGDTQYF